The 2 T cell receptor beta chains listed next were all sequenced from one sample in a study of cytomegalovirus exposure and HLA in healthy donors. Generated by immunoSEQ multiplex PCR, the TCRdb table keeps only in-frame clones and is missing some. The table lists roughly 45,000 clones, about 93% of them singletons. Sequencing used PBMCs. These receptors were collected from a woman younger than 30 in good health and CMV-seropositive.

V gene TRBV5-6 combines with J gene TRBJ2-7; 10 positions agree with TRBD2. The J segment lost 2 bases and the V segment lost 1 base, leaving 3 bases of the junction unmatched. Per the germline V gene, CDR1 is SGHDT and CDR2 is YYEEEE. CDR3 length: 15 residues. Here the CDR3 reads CASSLFLAGAYEQYF. DNA of the CDR3: TGTGCCAGCAGCTTGTTTCTAGCGGGGGCCTACGAGCAGTACTTC.

This clone is a singleton in its sample. The CDR3 spells CASSTGTGDGYTF. CDR3 in DNA: TGCGCCAGCAGCACCGGGACAGGGGATGGCTACACCTTC. The V gene is TRBV5-1, the J gene TRBJ1-2; TRBD1 agrees at 10 bases. With V trimmed by 4 bases and J by 6 bases, 3 bases remained unmatched. The length of the CDR3 is 13 residues. The germline V gene encodes CDR1 SGHRS and CDR2 YFSETQ.